The clone carrying this T cell receptor (beta chain) was recorded a few times. This CDR3 region has 12 residues. Trimming cost V 6 bases and J 7 bases, with 16 bases left between them. Looked up from germline, CDR1 is SQVTM and CDR2 is ANQGSEA. This specimen belongs to a study of early T cells in non-severe SARS-CoV-2 infection. Background on the study: From unsorted whole blood, bulk RNA was sequenced, and the chains remained unpaired.

Individual cDNA molecules received unique molecular identifiers. From the 5' RACE reads, TCRdb called clonotypes with MiXCR, one entry per CDR3 protein. The sample shows around 68,000 distinct CDR3 sequences, 10% to 15% of them seen only once. The sequences come from whole blood, collected at baseline. The chain uses TRBV29-1 and TRBJ2-7; D might be TRBD1 or TRBD2, each matching 6 bases. The receptor was isolated from an adult who was a healthcare worker with PCR-confirmed SARS-CoV-2 infection or an uninfected control (not recorded which). As DNA, the CDR3 is TGCAGCGTATTGACAGGACGGGAGGAGCAGTACTTC. It encodes CSVLTGREEQYF.